Presented here are 17 T cell receptor beta chains from one specimen sequenced in a study of T cells in Graves' hyperthyroidism and ophthalmopathy. RNA transcripts gave rise to amplified TCR beta CDR3 regions. An initial round of RT-PCR targeting the TCR CDR3 relied on the HTBI primer set. MiXCR, applied by TCRdb to the multiplex PCR reads, yields one record per CDR3 protein. Among hundreds of thousands of distinct CDR3 sequences listed, 12% to 15% were seen once. Sequenced: blood. These receptors were taken from a woman in her late teens or twenties with Graves' hyperthyroidism.

Many counts were recorded for this clonotype. The chain couples TRBV7-2 to TRBJ2-3, with D uncertain. CDR1 and CDR2 (germline): SGHTA, FQGNSA. The length of the CDR3 is 17 residues. V was cut by 2 bases and J by 0 bases, with 15 bases left in between. The CDR3 protein is CASSLKSVTDSTDTQYF. The CDR3 nucleotides read TGTGCCAGCAGCTTAAAAAGTGTGACGGATAGCACAGATACGCAGTATTTT.

The chain is built from TRBV12-3 or TRBV12-4 and TRBJ2-7; 7 bases map to TRBD1. Germline trimming cut 1 base from V and 3 bases from J; bases unmatched to any gene: 6. The CDR3 loop spans 15 amino acids. The CDR3 reads CASSLDGTANYEQYF. Written as DNA, the CDR3 is TGTGCCAGCAGTTTAGACGGGACAGCTAACTACGAGCAGTACTTC.

This clonotype was seen only a few times. CDR3: CASSFRGNDNEQFF. DNA for the CDR3: TGTGCCAGCAGCTTCCGGGGGAACGACAATGAGCAGTTCTTC. The rearrangement uses TRBV7-9 and TRBJ2-1, with D possibly matching TRBD2 (6 bases). The length of the CDR3 is 14 residues. V lost 3 bases and J lost 5, with 11 bases in between. CDR1 SEHNR and CDR2 FQNEAQ come from the germline V gene (reference sequence).

This clonotype was picked up many times. The rearrangement uses TRBV2 and TRBJ2-1; D not resolved. Germline CDR1 and CDR2: SNHLY and FYNNEI. This CDR3 has 10 amino acids. V was clipped by 7 bases and J by 9 bases, with 7 bases between them. The DNA of the CDR3 is TGTGCCAGCACCCGAGTTGAGCAGTTCTTC. It codes for CASTRVEQFF.

This clonotype was recorded a few times. The rearrangement joins TRBV12-3 or TRBV12-4 to TRBJ2-1, with 9 bases lining up with TRBD2. Unmatched junction bases numbered 10, after V lost 4 bases and J lost 9 bases. The CDR3 is made up of 15 amino acids. CDR3 DNA: TGTGCCAGCAGTTGGGACGCGGGAGGGCCCGGTGAGCAGTTCTTC. Protein product: CASSWDAGGPGEQFF.

The sample holds many counts of this clonotype. The chain is built from TRBV5-1 and TRBJ2-1, with D perhaps TRBD1 or TRBD2 (5 bases each). This CDR3 is 17 amino acids long. With 0 bases removed from V and 5 bases from J, the gap between germline ends came to 18 bases. Germline CDR1 SGHRS, CDR2 YFSETQ. The CDR3 nucleotides read TGCGCCAGCAGCTTGGCGCCGGGGCTAGCCGAACACAATGAGCAGTTCTTC. Encoded protein: CASSLAPGLAEHNEQFF.

This clonotype appeared many times. J is TRBJ1-1 and V is TRBV11-2; 9 bases agree with TRBD1. Per the germline V gene, CDR1 is SGHAT and CDR2 is FQNNGV. The CDR3 totals 15 residues. Germline trimming cut 1 base from V and 3 bases from J; bases unmatched to any gene: 3. CDR3 residues: CASSLVGTGYTEAFF. CDR3 nucleotides: TGTGCCAGCAGCTTAGTCGGGACAGGGTACACTGAAGCTTTCTTT.

This clonotype was observed a few times. The chain has TRBV20-1 and TRBJ1-2, with D uncertain. Germline V CDR1 and CDR2: DFQATT, SNEGSKA (reference sequence). The CDR3 totals 15 residues. V lost 4 bases to trimming and J lost 4 bases, with 19 bases between them. The CDR3 DNA follows: TGCAGTGCTACCCCTACAGCCCCTCCGATCTATGGCTACACCTTC. Protein product: CSATPTAPPIYGYTF.

J is TRBJ2-2 and V is TRBV27; TRBD2 aligns across 12 bases. Germline V gives CDR1 MNHEY, CDR2 SMNVEV (reference sequence). The CDR3 totals 18 residues. With 4 bases clipped from V and 2 bases from J, the junction kept 8 bases outside the gene matches. The CDR3: CASSSLAGGPKNTGELFF. The DNA for the CDR3 is TGTGCCAGCAGTTCCCTAGCGGGAGGGCCTAAAAACACCGGGGAGCTGTTTTTT.

This clonotype was counted at least ten times. The chain is built from TRBV13 and TRBJ2-3; 7 bases align to TRBD2. Germline V gene lookup returns CDR1 PRHDT and CDR2 FYEKMQ (reference sequence). The ends lost 5 bases at V and 5 bases at J; junction bases unmatched: 7. This CDR3 spans 14 amino acids. CDR3 nucleotide sequence: TGTGCCAGCAGCCAGGACACGGGAGGAGATACGCAGTATTTT. It is translated as CASSQDTGGDTQYF.

The chain has TRBV20-1 and TRBJ2-7; D remains ambiguous. The CDR3 contains 14 residues. The germline V gene encodes CDR1 DFQATT and CDR2 SNEGSKA (reference sequence). The V end lost 0 bases, the J end lost 2 bases, and 11 bases lay between the germline ends. The CDR3 DNA reads TGCAGTGCTAGAGATCAGCGCAAGCCCTACGAGCAGTACTTC. Translation: CSARDQRKPYEQYF.

The chain carries TRBV14 and TRBJ1-2, with a weak D call TRBD1 (5 bases). The V gene's germline CDR1 is SGHDN and CDR2 FVKESK. The CDR3 runs 13 residues. V was trimmed by 4 bases and J by 6 bases, leaving 12 bases between them. The CDR3 nucleotides read TGTGCCAGCAGCCCCCGCAGGGAGGATGGCTACACCTTC. Amino acid sequence: CASSPRREDGYTF.

This chain links TRBV6-2 or TRBV6-3 with TRBJ1-5; D is perhaps TRBD1 (5 bases). V was shortened by 1 base and J by 5 bases, with 9 bases between the two germline ends. This CDR3 has 14 amino acids. Germline values: CDR1 MNHEY, CDR2 SVGEGT. The DNA for the CDR3 is TGTGCCAGCAGTTACTGGGGCGCTGATCAGCCCCAGCATTTT. As protein: CASSYWGADQPQHF.

The J gene is TRBJ1-1, the V gene TRBV7-3; D is unresolved. CDR3 size: 13 residues. The V and J ends lost 5 bases and 2 bases respectively, with 9 bases between them. In germline, CDR1 is SGHTA, CDR2 FQGTGA. CDR3 sequence (DNA): TGTGCCAGCAGCCCCCACGGTAACACTGAAGCTTTCTTT. Translating it yields CASSPHGNTEAFF. Looking up the rest from reference TRBV7-3 and TRBJ1-1 gives the full variable domain: GAGVSQTPSNKVTEKGKYVELRCDPISGHTALYWYRQSLGQGPEFLIYFQGTGAADDSGLPNDRFFAVRPEGSVSTLKIQRTERGDSAVYLCASSPHGNTEAFFGQGTRLTVV.

This chain joins TRBV6-2 or TRBV6-3 and TRBJ2-1; TRBD2 matches at 11 bases. The junction had 6 bases not matched to a gene; V was cut back by 2 bases and J by 9 bases. The germline gives CDR1 MNHEY, CDR2 SVGEGT. CDR3 length: 15 amino acids. The CDR3 DNA is TGTGCCAGCAGTTACAGCCTAGCGGGAGGTGCTGAGCAGTTCTTC. Translating it yields CASSYSLAGGAEQFF.

This clonotype occurred many times. CDR3 sequence reads: CASSSSGSPEYEQYF. The CDR3 DNA sequence: TGTGCCAGCAGTTCCAGCGGGAGTCCGGAATACGAGCAGTACTTC. This sequence joins TRBV12-3 or TRBV12-4 and TRBJ2-7, with 8 bases aligning to TRBD2. V was pared by 4 bases and J by 4 bases, with 9 bases of the junction left unmatched. The CDR3 length is 15 residues.

This clonotype was recorded at least ten times. CDR3 loop: CASSSGTGINQPQHF. CDR3 coding DNA: TGTGCCAGCAGTTCCGGGACAGGAATCAATCAGCCCCAGCATTTT. The genes are TRBV11-2 and TRBJ1-5, with TRBD1 matching 8 bases. CDR3 size: 15 residues. Germline V lookup: CDR1 SGHAT, CDR2 FQNNGV. V lost 6 bases, J lost 3 bases, and 7 bases stayed unmatched.